This is a list of T cell receptor beta chains from one sample in a study of blood T cell repertoires in COVID-19. Generated by immunoSEQ multiplex PCR, the TCRdb table keeps only in-frame clones and is missing some. The data show 45,000 to 55,000 clones, 88% seen once. Specimen: peripheral blood. The origin of the receptors is a human donor in a cohort sampled during active COVID-19. The CDR3 runs from the conserved cysteine through the conserved F or W.

v_call,j_call,cdr3_aa
TRBV14,TRBJ2-2,CASSQDRAGTGELFF
TRBV19,TRBJ2-1,CASSIDLRGALDNEQFF
TRBV6-2/TRBV6-3,TRBJ2-5,CASSYREIETQYF
TRBV5-1,TRBJ2-1,CASSFGQGARGEQFF
TRBV7-2,TRBJ1-1,CASSFAREAEAFF
TRBV6-2/TRBV6-3,TRBJ2-7,CASSKTSSYEQYF
TRBV7-2,TRBJ2-5,CASSFPSGRTLETQYF
TRBV7-9,TRBJ2-1,CASRVDRGPNEQFF
TRBV18,TRBJ2-3,CASSPGRQVGGTQYF
TRBV4-2,TRBJ2-6,CASSLETGEGANVLTF
TRBV24-1,TRBJ2-1,CATGTFLYNEQFF
TRBV9,TRBJ1-3,CASSQIGAGNTIYF
TRBV19,TRBJ2-1,CASSISQLAGGNEQFF
TRBV5-4,TRBJ1-1,CASSLGANPEAFF
TRBV4-2,TRBJ1-6,CASSHGQGVNSPLHF
TRBV7-8,TRBJ2-7,CASSSGQGSGYEQYF
TRBV11-2,TRBJ2-1,CASSPPRGSYNEQFF
TRBV5-1,TRBJ1-4,CASSPAGTAYEKLFF
TRBV11-2,TRBJ2-1,CASSTASGPDYEQFF
TRBV2,TRBJ2-1,CASSRDSRGEQFF
TRBV4-1,TRBJ1-4,CASRPSPTGTNEKLFF
TRBV29-1,TRBJ2-7,CSVGTGGSYEQYF
TRBV9,TRBJ1-2,CASSVESGLRGYTF
TRBV4-3,TRBJ2-3,CASSQDLPSGGTDTQYF
TRBV7-2,TRBJ1-1,CASSYPGTGNTEAFF
TRBV5-1,TRBJ2-3,CASSSLAGEGTQYF
TRBV7-6,TRBJ2-2,CASSPGQSNTGELFF
TRBV5-1,TRBJ2-2,CASSLGDREAGELFF
TRBV5-1,TRBJ2-1,CASSQGTTLNEQFF
TRBV29-1,TRBJ1-2,CSVELRDRTLYGYTF
TRBV30,TRBJ1-5,CAWSRPGQGADQPQHF
TRBV18,TRBJ2-3,CASSPGGRGASDTQYF
TRBV11-3,TRBJ2-1,CASSPRGARGNEQFF
TRBV6-2/TRBV6-3,TRBJ1-5,CASSTDRGWAQHF
TRBV5-1,TRBJ2-7,CASSPLAGASYEQYF
TRBV7-9,TRBJ2-2,CASSPTGLAGGTGELFF
TRBV7-3,TRBJ2-2,CASSPPGLAGNTGELFF
TRBV5-8,TRBJ1-2,CASSLTGQTDYGYTF
TRBV5-1,TRBJ2-2,CASSSGGLNTGELFF
TRBV12-5,TRBJ2-1,CASGPGQGASNEQFF
TRBV18,TRBJ2-3,CASSSYTDTQYF
TRBV6-2/TRBV6-3,TRBJ1-1,CASSYIEREVGAFF
TRBV7-3,TRBJ2-3,CASSLGQQPDTQYF
TRBV7-2,TRBJ1-3,CASSSVPRGPGNTIYF
TRBV15,TRBJ2-3,CATSPRLVTDTQYF
TRBV4-1,TRBJ2-5,CASSPRLGGPGETQYF
TRBV7-2,TRBJ1-6,CASSLGGGSYNSPLHF
TRBV19,TRBJ1-1,CASRTGPSWTEAFF
TRBV12-3/TRBV12-4,TRBJ2-7,CASSIDRYEQYF